This passage covers 28 T cell receptor beta chains from one sample sequenced in a study of T cell responses to AZD1222 COVID-19 vaccine (dated by TCRdb to the early 2020s). Libraries came from the immunoSEQ multiplex PCR assay. TCRdb obtained this table from immuneACCESS and retained in-frame rearrangements with V and J assigned. These tables miss some clones; where compared with another copy, unresolved V genes account for less than half of the shortfall, and the remainder is unexplained. The sample contains some 280,000 clones, about 94% of them found a single time. Roughly 0.51% of the sample belongs to the ten largest clones. Per the publication, the time point label means: about 28 days (+/-7) after the second vaccine dose. The source material was peripheral blood, sampled 28 days after the second AZD1222 dose. The receptors come from an adult who received the AZD1222 COVID-19 vaccine.

The rearrangement joins TRBV4-1 to TRBJ2-1; no reliable D call. Germline V CDR1 and CDR2: MGHRA, YSYEKL. The CDR3 is 12 amino acids. Trimming removed 4 bases at V and 4 bases at J, with 5 bases between. CDR3 coding DNA: TGCGCCAGCAGCCGGCCTTACAATGAGCAGTTCTTC. Protein product: CASSRPYNEQFF.

CDR3 region: CASSFDSGANVLTF. The CDR3 DNA is TGCGCCAGCAGCTTTGACTCTGGGGCCAACGTCCTGACTTTC. This chain joins TRBV5-1 and TRBJ2-6; D gene ambiguous. The CDR3 length is 14 residues. V was shortened by 2 bases and J by 0 bases, with 3 bases between the two germline ends. Per germline, CDR1 SGHRS and CDR2 YFSETQ.

The chain is built from TRBV28 and TRBJ1-6; D is uncertain. The CDR3 covers 14 residues. With 5 bases removed from V and 12 bases from J, the gap between germline ends came to 17 bases. Germline V gives CDR1 MDHEN, CDR2 SYDVKM. The DNA of the CDR3 is TGTGCCAGCAGTCATCCGGGAGAAAGGCGACCCCTCCACTTT. Encoded protein: CASSHPGERRPLHF. Using reference TRBV28 and TRBJ1-6 for the parts outside the CDR3, the full variable domain is DVKVTQSSRYLVKRTGEKVFLECVQDMDHENMFWYRQDPGLGLRLIYFSYDVKMKEKGDIPEGYSVSREKKERFSLILESASTNQTSMYLCASSHPGERRPLHFGNGTRLTVT.

The chain links TRBV19 to TRBJ1-5, with D tentatively TRBD1 (6 bases). This CDR3 has 17 amino acids. Germline V lookup: CDR1 LNHDA, CDR2 SQIVND (reference sequence). With 5 bases removed from V and 0 bases from J, the gap between germline ends came to 17 bases. CDR3 loop: CASSVTGTGHSNQPQHF. The DNA of the CDR3 is TGTGCCAGTAGTGTTACAGGGACGGGTCATAGCAATCAGCCCCAGCATTTT.

The chain links TRBV2 to TRBJ2-2, with 8 nucleotides matching TRBD2. This CDR3 has 15 amino acids. Germline loops: CDR1 SNHLY, CDR2 FYNNEI. J gave up 6 bases and V 5 bases, and 8 bases lay outside the gene matches. The CDR3 protein is CASSNRGGGSGELFF. CDR3 sequence (DNA): TGTGCCAGCAGTAATCGTGGCGGGGGGTCCGGGGAGCTGTTTTTT.

On this clone itself: Other DNA sequences in the sample encode the same CDR3. V gene TRBV6-5 combines with J gene TRBJ2-7; the D is unclear. Germline CDR1 reads MNHEY; CDR2 reads SVGAGI. The CDR3 is 11 amino acids. The V and J ends lost 4 bases and 3 bases respectively, with 4 bases between them. The CDR3 DNA is TGTGCCAGCAGTTCGTTCTACGAGCAGTACTTC. Translation gives CASSSFYEQYF.

The rearrangement links TRBV27 to TRBJ1-1; D ambiguous. CDR3 length: 13 residues. V lost 5 bases and J 4 bases, leaving 11 bases between the germline ends. The V gene's germline CDR1 is MNHEY and CDR2 SMNVEV (reference sequence). The CDR3 coding sequence is TGTGCCAGCAGTACCCTGGCGGGCACTGAAGCTTTCTTT. Translated, it gives CASSTLAGTEAFF.

The chain carries TRBV20-1 and TRBJ2-7, with D possibly TRBD2 on 6 matching bases. Trimming cost V 3 bases and J 5 bases, with 14 bases left between them. CDR1 and CDR2 from the germline V gene are DFQATT and SNEGSKA (reference sequence). CDR3 size: 13 residues. The CDR3 protein is CSASIVGGDEQYF. Here the CDR3 DNA reads TGCAGTGCTAGTATCGTTGGAGGGGACGAGCAGTACTTC.

The V and J genes are TRBV2 and TRBJ1-1, with D hard to call. The CDR3 length is 13 residues. The germline V and J ends were trimmed by 6 bases and 2 bases, with 10 bases remaining between them. Germline CDR1 reads SNHLY; CDR2 reads FYNNEI. The CDR3: CASRGSFNTEAFF. CDR3 coding DNA: TGTGCCAGCAGGGGTAGTTTCAACACTGAAGCTTTCTTT.

About this clone itself: Other DNA sequences in the same sample also yield this CDR3. The V gene is TRBV6-2 or TRBV6-3, the J gene TRBJ1-5, with no clear D. The CDR3 totals 14 residues. Germline CDR1 and CDR2: MNHEY and SVGEGT. Trimming removed 2 bases at V and 1 base at J, with 6 bases between. The CDR3 region is CASSYGRSNQPQHF. As DNA, the CDR3 is TGTGCCAGCAGTTACGGGCGGAGCAATCAGCCCCAGCATTTT.

V usage is TRBV10-3 and J usage is TRBJ2-7; 9 bases align to TRBD1. V was clipped by 6 bases and J by 1 base; unmatched bases: 4. Per germline, CDR1 ENHRY and CDR2 SYGVKD. This CDR3 is 14 amino acids long. CDR3 protein: CAISTGGLSYEQYF. The CDR3 DNA reads as TGTGCCATCAGCACAGGGGGCCTTTCCTACGAGCAGTACTTC.

The chain couples TRBV5-6 to TRBJ1-6, with D unresolved. The CDR3 totals 13 residues. Trimming stripped 4 bases from V and 5 bases from J, with 7 bases between. Germline V gene lookup returns CDR1 SGHDT and CDR2 YYEEEE. The CDR3 loop reads CASSLWNNSPLHF. In nucleotides, the CDR3 is TGTGCCAGCAGCCTCTGGAATAATTCACCCCTCCACTTT.

This chain joins TRBV27 and TRBJ1-1; D gene unclear. The CDR3 sequence is 15 residues long. Trimming pared 8 bases from V and 2 bases from J, leaving 18 bases between. The V gene's germline CDR1 is MNHEY and CDR2 SMNVEV (reference sequence). CDR3 loop: CASRSFGVGNTEAFF. CDR3 nucleotides: TGTGCCAGCCGTTCCTTCGGGGTGGGAAACACTGAAGCTTTCTTT.

J is TRBJ2-3 and V is TRBV6-5, with unresolved D. Germline CDR1 is MNHEY and CDR2 is SVGAGI. The CDR3 contains 13 residues. V gave up 6 bases and J gave up 0 bases, with 7 bases separating them. The CDR3 here is CASRRTSTDTQYF. The CDR3 coding sequence is TGTGCCAGCAGGCGGACCAGCACAGATACGCAGTATTTT.

This chain connects TRBV7-3 to TRBJ2-1; 8 nucleotides agree with TRBD2. This CDR3 is built from 15 residues. CDR1 and CDR2 from the germline V gene are SGHTA and FQGTGA. The junction had 9 bases not matched to a gene; V was cut back by 4 bases and J by 7 bases. The CDR3 bases are TGTGCCAGCAGCTCTGGGACTAGAAAGTTTAATGAGCAGTTCTTC. Translated: CASSSGTRKFNEQFF.

CDR3 nucleotides: TGTGCCAGCAGTCCCCAGGCTTTAGCGGGGAATGAGCAGTTCTTC. Its translation: CASSPQALAGNEQFF. The rearrangement uses TRBV7-2 and TRBJ2-1, with TRBD2 matching 8 bases. J was trimmed by 7 bases and V by 6 bases; bases with no gene match: 11. CDR3 length: 15 residues. CDR1 and CDR2 (germline): SGHTA, FQGNSA.

The V gene is TRBV12-5, the J gene TRBJ1-1, with D perhaps matching TRBD1 (5 bases). The V and J ends lost 2 bases and 5 bases respectively, with 12 bases between them. There are 14 residues in the CDR3. Germline V gene lookup returns CDR1 LGHNT and CDR2 FRNRAP. The CDR3 here is CASGLNVGGTEAFF. The CDR3 coding sequence is TGTGCTAGTGGTTTGAACGTGGGGGGGACTGAAGCTTTCTTT.

Here the CDR3 reads CSAGTTGGYTF. CDR3 nucleotide sequence: TGCAGTGCAGGGACAACCGGTGGCTACACCTTC. The chain uses TRBV20-1 and TRBJ1-2; tentatively, D is TRBD1 (6 bases). V gave up 6 bases and J gave up 7 bases, with 12 bases separating them. The CDR3 has 11 residues. Germline V gene lookup returns CDR1 DFQATT and CDR2 SNEGSKA (reference sequence).

The chain carries TRBV28 and TRBJ2-7; TRBD1 matches at 8 bases. V shed 5 bases and J 3 bases; nucleotides not matched to a gene: 12. The CDR3 extends over 16 amino acids. Germline-derived CDR1 and CDR2 are MDHEN and SYDVKM. The DNA of the CDR3 is TGTGCCAGCAGTCGGATCACGGACAGGGAGCGCTACGAGCAGTACTTC. It specifies CASSRITDRERYEQYF.

This chain links TRBV19 with TRBJ1-2; 7 nucleotides line up with TRBD1. Germline V gives CDR1 LNHDA, CDR2 SQIVND (reference sequence). The CDR3 sequence is 17 residues long. V trimming: 7 bases; J trimming: 4 bases; junction bases outside the gene matches: 18. The CDR3: CASIASRDRAQSYGYTF. CDR3 nucleotide sequence: TGTGCCAGTATTGCCTCTCGGGACAGAGCACAATCCTATGGCTACACCTTC.

The chain carries TRBV6-1 and TRBJ1-2; D is ambiguous. V was trimmed by 3 bases and J by 7 bases, leaving 6 bases between them. The CDR3 is 11 residues long. Germline V gene lookup returns CDR1 MNHNS and CDR2 SASEGT. Here the CDR3 reads CASSEVAGYTF. The CDR3 DNA reads TGTGCCAGCAGTGAGGTGGCTGGCTACACCTTC.

A note on this clone: The sample contains more than one DNA sequence encoding this CDR3. The V and J genes are TRBV7-3 and TRBJ2-1; a weak D match, TRBD1 (7 bases). The CDR3 spans 15 residues. Germline V lookup: CDR1 SGHTA, CDR2 FQGTGA. V gave up 2 bases and J gave up 4 bases, with 12 bases separating them. The CDR3 loop is CASSLGGGPYNEQFF. CDR3 DNA: TGTGCCAGCAGCTTAGGAGGGGGCCCTTACAATGAGCAGTTCTTC.

The sample holds one count of this clone. The chain uses TRBV5-1 and TRBJ2-3; tentatively, D is TRBD1 (6 bases). The germline V gene encodes CDR1 SGHRS and CDR2 YFSETQ. The CDR3 is 17 amino acids. Between the trimmed V and J ends, which lost 0 bases and 2 bases, there was a span of 16 bases. As DNA, the CDR3 is TGCGCCAGCAGCTTGGCCGTCTCACAGGGCCTCACAGATACGCAGTATTTT. Residues: CASSLAVSQGLTDTQYF.

About this clone itself: This specimen includes other DNA sequences encoding the same CDR3. The chain carries TRBV28 and TRBJ2-7, with TRBD2 matching over 7 bases. The germline V gene encodes CDR1 MDHEN and CDR2 SYDVKM. This CDR3 has 14 amino acids. V lost 2 bases, J lost 3 bases, and 4 bases stayed unmatched. The CDR3 nucleotides read TGTGCCAGCAGTTTAGCGGGAGAATTCTACGAGCAGTACTTC. Encoded protein: CASSLAGEFYEQYF.

V is TRBV7-8 and J is TRBJ2-3, with TRBD1 matching 10 bases. With V trimmed by 4 bases and J by 5 bases, 3 bases remained unmatched. This CDR3 is 14 amino acids long. Germline V gene sequence: CDR1 SGHVS, CDR2 FQNEAQ. The CDR3 DNA reads TGTGCCAGCAGCTCGAGGACAGGGGGAGATACGCAGTATTTT. Translated: CASSSRTGGDTQYF. Filled out from reference TRBV7-8 and TRBJ2-3, the complete variable domain reads GAGVSQSPRYKVAKRGQDVALRCDPISGHVSLFWYQQALGQGPEFLTYFQNEAQLDKSGLPSDRFFAERPEGSVSTLKIQRTQQEDSAVYLCASSSRTGGDTQYFGPGTRLTVL.

Details on this clone: The same CDR3 also results from other DNA sequences found in this sample. This chain links TRBV5-4 with TRBJ2-7; D gene unclear. V was cut by 3 bases and J by 0 bases, with 4 bases left in between. Germline V lookup: CDR1 SGHNT, CDR2 YYREEE (reference sequence). The CDR3 has 12 amino acids. The CDR3 DNA reads as TGTGCCAGCAGCTCGGACTCCTACGAGCAGTACTTC. Translation: CASSSDSYEQYF.

This clone was counted a single time. The rearrangement links TRBV7-9 to TRBJ2-7; 8 bases align to TRBD1. CDR3 size: 15 residues. Germline loops: CDR1 SEHNR, CDR2 FQNEAQ (reference sequence). The V and J ends lost 1 base and 4 bases, in that order; junction bases with no gene match: 6. In DNA, the CDR3 is TGTGCCAGCAGCTTAGGTCGGGACAGGCTTTACGAGCAGTACTTC. This gives the protein CASSLGRDRLYEQYF.

The chain couples TRBV7-9 to TRBJ2-7, with D perhaps TRBD1 (6 bases). Between the trimmed V and J ends, which lost 5 bases and 6 bases, there was a span of 11 bases. Germline V CDR1 and CDR2: SEHNR, FQNEAQ (reference sequence). The CDR3 has 12 residues. CDR3 sequence: CASSGGVPEQYF. CDR3 sequence (DNA): TGTGCCAGCAGCGGGGGCGTCCCCGAGCAGTACTTC.